One and the same sample provided the 32 T cell receptor beta chains below, sequenced in a study of beta chain features in type 1 diabetes. All of the isolated RNA was reverse transcribed, so expressed TCRB transcripts were sequenced. This table comes from immunoSEQ multiplex PCR, and its TCRdb copy is limited to in-frame clones, with some not included. This table holds around 400,000 clones, roughly an eighth found once. Sequenced input: naive CD4+ T cells from blood. The receptors derive from a man between 18 and 35 years old in good health.

This clone was seen only a few times. The V call is TRBV28, the J call TRBJ2-7, with 7 bases identical to TRBD1. CDR3 length equals 14 residues. The J segment lost 2 bases and the V segment lost 4 bases, leaving 5 bases of the junction unmatched. Germline values: CDR1 MDHEN, CDR2 SYDVKM. CDR3 DNA: TGTGCCAGCAGTTCGACAGGGTGGCCCTACGAGCAGTACTTC. Its protein product is CASSSTGWPYEQYF.

In its sample, this clone was seen a few times. This rearrangement joins TRBV19 to TRBJ2-5; TRBD2 is a possible D gene (7 bases). CDR3 length equals 15 residues. Germline V gives CDR1 LNHDA, CDR2 SQIVND (reference sequence). Trimming took 5 bases from V and 6 from J, leaving 19 bases between them. For the CDR3, the DNA is TGTGCCAGTAGTCCGGCCGCACAGGGAGGGCAGACCCAGTACTTC. It codes for CASSPAAQGGQTQYF.

The V gene is TRBV11-2, the J gene TRBJ2-5, with D possibly TRBD2 on 5 matching bases. V gave up 5 bases and J gave up 0 bases, with 13 bases separating them. CDR1 is SGHAT and CDR2 is FQNNGV in the germline V gene. CDR3 length: 15 amino acids. This CDR3 reads CASSTRGQNQETQYF. CDR3 nucleotide sequence: TGTGCCAGCAGCACCCGAGGGCAGAACCAAGAGACCCAGTACTTC.

Worth noting for this clone: A read error may account for a junction end that differs from germline. The chain joins TRBV5-1 to TRBJ2-7; D perhaps matches TRBD2 (6 bases). The germline V gene has CDR1 SGHRS and CDR2 YFSETQ. This CDR3 is built from 15 residues. The CDR3 DNA reads TGCGCCAGCAGCTTGGACGCGGGGCTCTCCTCCGAGCAGTACTTC. Amino acids: CASSLDAGLSSEQYF.

This sequence joins TRBV7-2 and TRBJ2-7; D perhaps matches TRBD1 (5 bases). CDR1 is SGHTA, CDR2 FQGNSA, per germline. V dropped 7 bases and J dropped 8 bases, with 18 bases sitting between them. This CDR3 has 13 residues. The CDR3 DNA follows: TGTGCCAGCACCTCACCGGACACGTCGAAGCAGTACTTC. Translated, it gives CASTSPDTSKQYF. The full variable domain, completed using reference TRBV7-2 and TRBJ2-7, is GAGVSQSPSNKVTEKGKDVELRCDPISGHTALYWYRQSLGQGLEFLIYFQGNSAPDKSGLPSDRFSAERTGGSVSTLTIQRTQQEDSAVYLCASTSPDTSKQYFGPGTRLTVT.

CDR3 in DNA: TGTGCCAGCAGCTTTGTAGGGGGCGACCAGCCCCAGCATTTT. Translation gives CASSFVGGDQPQHF. The rearrangement links TRBV5-6 to TRBJ1-5; 7 positions match TRBD1. This CDR3 region has 14 residues. Trimming at V came to 2 bases and at J to 7 bases, leaving 6 bases not matched to a gene. Germline lookup yields CDR1 SGHDT and CDR2 YYEEEE.

This chain links TRBV5-1 with TRBJ2-1; TRBD2 agrees at 11 bases. The CDR3 spans 15 residues. Per germline, CDR1 SGHRS and CDR2 YFSETQ. Unmatched junction bases numbered 2, after V lost 4 bases and J lost 2 bases. The CDR3 nucleotides read TGCGCCAGCAGCCCACTAGCGGGAGCCTACAATGAGCAGTTCTTC. Translated, it gives CASSPLAGAYNEQFF.

This clone has a handful of counts. The DNA of the CDR3 is TGTGCCAGCAGCTTGGGACACAGTTCAAGGGAATTCGACACTGAAGCTTTCTTT. As protein: CASSLGHSSREFDTEAFF. The chain is built from TRBV11-2 and TRBJ1-1, with D tentatively TRBD1 (6 bases). Between the trimmed V and J ends, which lost 3 bases and 3 bases, there was a span of 23 bases. The CDR3 totals 18 residues. In germline, CDR1 is SGHAT, CDR2 FQNNGV. The full variable domain, its missing parts supplied by reference TRBV11-2 and TRBJ1-1, is EAGVAQSPRYKIIEKRQSVAFWCNPISGHATLYWYQQILGQGPKLLIQFQNNGVVDDSQLPKDRFSAERLKGVDSTLKIQPAKLEDSAVYLCASSLGHSSREFDTEAFFGQGTRLTVV.

This clone was seen more than once but under ten times. This chain joins TRBV18 and TRBJ1-1; possibly TRBD1 for D (5 bases). V dropped 6 bases and J dropped 6 bases, with 17 bases sitting between them. The CDR3 is 14 amino acids. Per the germline V gene, CDR1 is KGHSH and CDR2 is LQKENI. The CDR3 sequence: CASSQPYRQPEAFF. Here the CDR3 DNA reads TGTGCCAGCTCTCAACCCTATAGACAGCCTGAAGCTTTCTTT.

The rearrangement joins TRBV10-3 to TRBJ2-7; 9 bases line up with TRBD1. CDR3 length: 14 amino acids. Germline trimming cut 5 bases from V and 4 bases from J; bases unmatched to any gene: 6. CDR1 ENHRY and CDR2 SYGVKD come from the germline V gene. CDR3 sequence: CAISPPGQGYEQYF. The DNA of the CDR3 is TGTGCCATCAGTCCACCGGGACAGGGTTACGAGCAGTACTTC.

V gene TRBV18 combines with J gene TRBJ2-7; 11 nucleotides agree with TRBD1. V gave up 2 bases and J gave up 5 bases; unmatched junction bases: 5. Germline loops: CDR1 KGHSH, CDR2 LQKENI. The CDR3 runs to 15 residues. The CDR3 DNA is TGTGCCAGCTCACCATCGGACAGGGGGCCCCACGAGCAGTACTTC. Amino acids: CASSPSDRGPHEQYF.

The rearrangement links TRBV7-6 to TRBJ2-5; 7 bases align to TRBD2. The CDR3 runs to 15 residues. The germline gives CDR1 SGHVS, CDR2 FNYEAQ. V lost 5 bases and J lost 4; bases outside the gene matches: 10. CDR3: CASSRSGLALETQYF. The CDR3 DNA reads as TGTGCCAGCAGCCGTAGCGGGTTAGCTTTAGAGACCCAGTACTTC.

The chain employs TRBV18 and TRBJ2-1, with 9 bases lining up with TRBD2. The V gene's germline CDR1 is KGHSH and CDR2 LQKENI. The junction had 5 bases not matched to a gene; V was cut back by 4 bases and J by 4 bases. The CDR3 has 15 residues. CDR3 DNA sequence: TGTGCCAGCTCACAAATAGCGGGGGCTTACAATGAGCAGTTCTTC. Amino acids: CASSQIAGAYNEQFF.

This sequence joins TRBV15 and TRBJ2-5; TRBD1 might be the D (7 bases). Near its end, the DNA agrees better with TRBJ2-7, so the J call may be wrong. This CDR3 is built from 18 residues. Germline V gives CDR1 LNHNV, CDR2 YYDKDF (reference sequence). In DNA, the CDR3 is TGTGCCACCAGCCTTCAGGGGGGCGGGCCAGGTACTTCCTACGAGCAGTACTTC. This encodes CATSLQGGGPGTSYEQYF.

The gene calls are TRBV5-6 and TRBJ1-1; a weak D match, TRBD1 (5 bases). The V end was cut by 0 bases, the J end by 6 bases, with 21 bases between. This CDR3 has 17 residues. CDR1 is SGHDT and CDR2 is YYEEEE in the germline V gene. This CDR3 is CASSLDGGRLLSPEAFF. In DNA, the CDR3 is TGTGCCAGCAGCTTGGACGGGGGTAGGCTCCTTTCGCCTGAAGCTTTCTTT.

V and J are TRBV9 and TRBJ2-1, with 8 positions matching TRBD2. Germline V gene lookup returns CDR1 SGDLS and CDR2 YYNGEE. J gave up 8 bases and V 4 bases, and 8 bases lay outside the gene matches. The CDR3 sequence is 14 residues long. As DNA, the CDR3 is TGTGCCAGCAGCCGAAGCGGGGGAGGCGATGAGCAGTTCTTC. The encoded protein is CASSRSGGGDEQFF.

J is TRBJ1-2 and V is TRBV30; TRBD1 aligns across 7 bases. The CDR3 is made up of 13 amino acids. V was pared by 5 bases and J by 4 bases, with 7 bases of the junction left unmatched. The germline V gene has CDR1 GTSNPN and CDR2 SVGIG (reference sequence). CDR3 amino acids: CAWHDRVTYGYTF. The DNA for the CDR3 is TGTGCCTGGCACGACAGGGTTACCTATGGCTACACCTTC.

As to this clone: The same CDR3 can be traced to other DNA sequences in this sample. The chain employs TRBV5-4 and TRBJ2-5, with TRBD1 matching over 9 bases. CDR3 length equals 14 residues. Germline values: CDR1 SGHNT, CDR2 YYREEE (reference sequence). With V trimmed by 2 bases and J by 4 bases, 3 bases remained unmatched. CDR3 sequence: CASSFPGQGETQYF. CDR3 coding DNA: TGTGCCAGCAGCTTCCCGGGACAGGGAGAGACCCAGTACTTC.

The chain links TRBV5-4 to TRBJ2-1; 9 bases fit TRBD2. The CDR3 loop spans 15 amino acids. The V and J ends lost 2 bases and 3 bases, in that order; junction bases with no gene match: 3. Germline V gene lookup returns CDR1 SGHNT and CDR2 YYREEE (reference sequence). The CDR3 coding sequence is TGTGCCAGCAGCTTACCTAGCGGGGTCTACAATGAGCAGTTCTTC. It codes for CASSLPSGVYNEQFF.

The J gene is TRBJ2-1, the V gene TRBV20-1; the D gene is possibly TRBD2 (5 bases). V lost 6 bases, J lost 12 bases, and 15 bases lay in between. Germline CDR1 and CDR2: DFQATT and SNEGSKA (reference sequence). This CDR3 has 11 amino acids. CDR3 sequence reads: CSAKHPEVQFF. In DNA form, the CDR3 reads TGCAGTGCCAAACACCCGGAGGTGCAGTTCTTC.

This clone has just a few counts. J is TRBJ2-2 and V is TRBV7-9; 8 bases line up with TRBD1. The J segment lost 3 bases and the V segment lost 5 bases, leaving 5 bases of the junction unmatched. Germline CDR1 is SEHNR and CDR2 is FQNEAQ (reference sequence). The CDR3 totals 15 residues. CDR3 nucleotide sequence: TGTGCCAGCAGCCTTCAGGGGGCGGACACCGGGGAGCTGTTTTTT. Its protein product is CASSLQGADTGELFF.

The gene calls are TRBV28 and TRBJ1-1; D is possibly TRBD1 (5 bases). The V end was cut by 8 bases, the J end by 0 bases, with 13 bases between. Germline loops: CDR1 MDHEN, CDR2 SYDVKM. This CDR3 comprises 14 residues. CDR3 amino acids: CASGSGTLNTEAFF. In DNA, the CDR3 is TGTGCCAGCGGATCAGGGACTTTGAACACTGAAGCTTTCTTT.

V usage is TRBV7-2 and J usage is TRBJ1-6, with D unclear. Trimming cost V 5 bases and J 6 bases, with 11 bases left between them. Per the germline V gene, CDR1 is SGHTA and CDR2 is FQGNSA. The CDR3 runs to 14 residues. In DNA, the CDR3 is TGTGCCAGCAGCCACAATGGTATTAATTCACCCCTCCACTTT. Translation gives CASSHNGINSPLHF.

This clone was seen a handful of times. The rearrangement links TRBV7-6 to TRBJ2-7; no firm D call. The V and J ends lost 3 bases and 0 bases respectively, with 15 bases between them. The CDR3 has 16 amino acids. The germline V gene has CDR1 SGHVS and CDR2 FNYEAQ. The CDR3, as DNA: TGTGCCAGCAGCTTGCGGCCAGCTCAGAGCTCCTACGAGCAGTACTTC. It specifies CASSLRPAQSSYEQYF.

J is TRBJ2-5 and V is TRBV19, with 9 bases fitting TRBD1. Germline CDR1 is LNHDA and CDR2 is SQIVND (reference sequence). V gave up 7 bases and J gave up 5 bases; unmatched junction bases: 5. The CDR3 has 13 amino acids. CDR3 in amino acids: CASTQGAQETQYF. Written as DNA, the CDR3 is TGTGCCAGTACACAGGGGGCCCAGGAGACCCAGTACTTC. Full variable domain (rest looked up from reference TRBV19 and TRBJ2-5): DGGITQSPKYLFRKEGQNVTLSCEQNLNHDAMYWYRQDPGQGLRLIYYSQIVNDFQKGDIAEGYSVSREKKESFPLTVTSAQKNPTAFYLCASTQGAQETQYFGPGTRLLVL.

V gene TRBV18 combines with J gene TRBJ2-3; D unresolved. The ends were cut back, 6 bases at V and 0 bases at J, with 13 bases in the middle. CDR1 is KGHSH and CDR2 is LQKENI in the germline V gene. The CDR3 spans 15 residues. The CDR3 spells CASSTPGGSTDTQYF. CDR3 DNA sequence: TGTGCCAGCTCGACCCCTGGCGGAAGCACAGATACGCAGTATTTT. The whole variable domain, filled in from reference TRBV18 and TRBJ2-3, reads NAGVMQNPRHLVRRRGQEARLRCSPMKGHSHVYWYRQLPEEGLKFMVYLQKENIIDESGMPKERFSAEFPKEGPSILRIQQVVRGDSAAYFCASSTPGGSTDTQYFGPGTRLTVL.

Only a few counts were recorded for this clone. The chain is built from TRBV28 and TRBJ2-1, with D possibly matching TRBD2 (6 bases). V shed 1 base and J shed 3 bases, with 13 bases lying between them. Germline V gene data show CDR1 as MDHEN and CDR2 as SYDVKM. The length of the CDR3 is 16 residues. CDR3 in amino acids: CASSLSGRGDYNEQFF. CDR3 DNA: TGTGCCAGCAGTTTATCTGGGCGGGGAGACTACAATGAGCAGTTCTTC.

This clone was recorded a few times. The V gene is TRBV28, the J gene TRBJ2-3, with 8 bases that match TRBD2. J was trimmed by 5 bases and V by 10 bases; bases with no gene match: 8. CDR3 length: 13 residues. Germline V gene sequence: CDR1 MDHEN, CDR2 SYDVKM. The CDR3 reads CAISTSAKDTQYF. CDR3 DNA: TGTGCCATCTCGACTAGCGCGAAAGATACGCAGTATTTT.

This clone has just a few counts. The V gene is TRBV2, the J gene TRBJ1-2; D is unresolved. The CDR3 covers 14 residues. Germline V gives CDR1 SNHLY, CDR2 FYNNEI. Trimming removed 7 bases from V and 0 bases from J, with 12 bases in between. As DNA, the CDR3 is TGTGCCAGCATACCTCACAAGACTAACTATGGCTACACCTTC. Translation: CASIPHKTNYGYTF.

This clone was detected a few times. This sequence joins TRBV30 and TRBJ2-5; 7 bases are shared with TRBD1. The V gene end was trimmed by 7 bases and the J gene end by 1 base; junction bases not matched to a gene: 6. Looked up from germline, CDR1 is GTSNPN and CDR2 is SVGIG (reference sequence). The CDR3 covers 13 residues. CDR3 DNA sequence: TGTGCCTCCGCGGACAGGCCCCAAGAGACCCAGTACTTC. This codes for CASADRPQETQYF. Full variable domain (missing parts from reference TRBV30 and TRBJ2-5): SQTIHQWPATLVQPVGSPLSLECTVEGTSNPNLYWYRQAAGRGLQLLFYSVGIGQISSEVPQNLSASRPQDRQFILSSKKLLLSDSGFYLCASADRPQETQYFGPGTRLLVL.

This clone was recorded a few times. This sequence joins TRBV9 and TRBJ2-2, with TRBD1 identical over 9 bases. CDR3 size: 16 residues. In germline, CDR1 is SGDLS, CDR2 YYNGEE. Trimming took 2 bases from V and 5 from J; bases not matched to a gene: 7. CDR3 loop: CASSVGQGLGTGELFF. The DNA of the CDR3 is TGTGCCAGCAGCGTCGGACAGGGGTTAGGGACCGGGGAGCTGTTTTTT.

This clone has only a few counts. The chain joins TRBV11-3 to TRBJ2-1; 7 bases match TRBD1. Germline trimming cut 5 bases from V and 5 bases from J; bases unmatched to any gene: 6. The CDR3 has 14 residues. CDR1 is SGHNT and CDR2 is YENEEA in the germline V gene. The CDR3 DNA is TGTGCCAGCAGCCCAGGGGGATCTAACAATGAGCAGTTCTTC. It specifies CASSPGGSNNEQFF.